This T cell receptor beta chain was captured in a study of blood T cells in healthy people across ages. Study-wide results and caveats: Per million T cells, TCR beta diversity dropped roughly linearly as age increased.

It was with a sample-barcoded 5' primer and a J-beta primer mix that a second PCR of roughly 7 to 12 cycles was run. Every cDNA was tagged by a template-switch adaptor with 12 random nucleotides. TCRdb recomputed calls from the 5' RACE reads with MiXCR, one row per CDR3 protein. The sample lists about 2 million distinct CDR3 sequences; around half were seen once. Every donor gave roughly 9.2 milliliters of peripheral blood. The authors extracted at least 5 micrograms of total RNA per sample. This clonotype came up a few times. Its matching antigen is unknown. This CDR3 comprises 13 residues. The ends were cut back, 1 base at V and 4 bases at J, with 7 bases in the middle. Germline V CDR1 and CDR2: SEHNR, FQNEAQ (reference sequence).

The receptor was derived from a woman aged 40 to 55 in good health. The chain links TRBV7-9 to TRBJ1-2; no definite D call. Source material: blood. The CDR3 DNA follows: TGTGCCAGCAGCTTAGGGCTCATCTATGGCTACACCTTC. As protein: CASSLGLIYGYTF.